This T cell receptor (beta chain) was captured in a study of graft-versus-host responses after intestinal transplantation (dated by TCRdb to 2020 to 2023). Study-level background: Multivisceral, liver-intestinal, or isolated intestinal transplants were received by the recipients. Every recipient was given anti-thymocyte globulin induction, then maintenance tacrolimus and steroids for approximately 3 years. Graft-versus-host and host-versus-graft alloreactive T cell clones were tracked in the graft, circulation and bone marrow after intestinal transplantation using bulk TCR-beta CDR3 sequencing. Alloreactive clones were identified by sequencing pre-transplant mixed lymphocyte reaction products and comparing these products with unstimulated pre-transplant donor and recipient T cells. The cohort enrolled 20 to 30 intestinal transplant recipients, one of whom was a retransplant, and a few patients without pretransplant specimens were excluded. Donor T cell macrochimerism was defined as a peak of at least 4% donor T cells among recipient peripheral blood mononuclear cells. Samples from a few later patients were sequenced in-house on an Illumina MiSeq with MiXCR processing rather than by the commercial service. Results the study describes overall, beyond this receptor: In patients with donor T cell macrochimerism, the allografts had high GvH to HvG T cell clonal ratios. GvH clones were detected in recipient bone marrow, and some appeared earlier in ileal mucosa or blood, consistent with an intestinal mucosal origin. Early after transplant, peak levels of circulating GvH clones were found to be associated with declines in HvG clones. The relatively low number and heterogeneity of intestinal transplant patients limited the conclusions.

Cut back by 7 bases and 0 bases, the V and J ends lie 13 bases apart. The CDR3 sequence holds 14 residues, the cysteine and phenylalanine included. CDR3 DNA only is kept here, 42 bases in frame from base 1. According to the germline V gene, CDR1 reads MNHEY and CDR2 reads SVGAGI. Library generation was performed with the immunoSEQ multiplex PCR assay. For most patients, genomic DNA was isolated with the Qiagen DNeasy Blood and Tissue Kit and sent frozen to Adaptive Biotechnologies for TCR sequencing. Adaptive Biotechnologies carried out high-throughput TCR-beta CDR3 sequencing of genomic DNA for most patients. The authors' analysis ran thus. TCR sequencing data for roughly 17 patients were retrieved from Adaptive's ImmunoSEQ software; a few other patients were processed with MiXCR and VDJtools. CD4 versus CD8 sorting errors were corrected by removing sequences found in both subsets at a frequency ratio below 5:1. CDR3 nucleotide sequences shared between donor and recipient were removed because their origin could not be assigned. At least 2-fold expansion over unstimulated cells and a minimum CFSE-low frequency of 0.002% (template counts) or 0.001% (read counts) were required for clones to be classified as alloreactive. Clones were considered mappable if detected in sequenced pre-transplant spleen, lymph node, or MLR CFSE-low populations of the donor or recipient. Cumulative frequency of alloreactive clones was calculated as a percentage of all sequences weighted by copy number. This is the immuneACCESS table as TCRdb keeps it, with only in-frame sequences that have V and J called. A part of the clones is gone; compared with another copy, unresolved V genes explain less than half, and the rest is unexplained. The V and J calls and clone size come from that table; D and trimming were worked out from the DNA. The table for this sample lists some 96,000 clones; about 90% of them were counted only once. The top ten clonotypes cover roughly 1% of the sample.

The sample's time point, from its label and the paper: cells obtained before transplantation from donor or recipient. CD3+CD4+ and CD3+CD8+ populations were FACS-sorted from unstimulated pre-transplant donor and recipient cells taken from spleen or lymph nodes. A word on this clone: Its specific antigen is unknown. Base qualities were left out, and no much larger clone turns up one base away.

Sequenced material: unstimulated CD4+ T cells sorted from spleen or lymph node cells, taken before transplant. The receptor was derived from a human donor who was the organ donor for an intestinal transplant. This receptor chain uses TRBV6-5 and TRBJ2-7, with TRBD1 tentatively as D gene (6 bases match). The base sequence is TGTGCCAGCAAATGGGGGCTAATCTCCTACGAGCAGTACTTC. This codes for CASKWGLISYEQYF.